This T cell receptor beta chain originates from a study of blood T cells in healthy people across ages. It was with a sample-barcoded 5' primer and a J-beta primer mix that a second PCR of roughly 7 to 12 cycles was run. MiXCR, applied by TCRdb to the 5' RACE reads, yields one record per CDR3 protein. The sample shows hundreds of thousands of distinct CDR3 sequences, under 45% of them seen only once. A word on this clonotype: Its antigen is not known.

Study-wide results and caveats: Diversity estimates from one million T cells were considered underestimates.

Germline loops: CDR1 MNHEY, CDR2 SVGAGI. This CDR3 spans 13 amino acids. V gave up 6 bases and J gave up 4 bases, with 12 bases separating them. Material for sequencing was blood. The J gene is TRBJ1-2, the V gene TRBV6-5; a weak D match, TRBD1 (6 bases). The sequence was obtained from a man aged 55 to 70 in good health. For the CDR3, the DNA is TGTGCCAGCAGCAGAGACAGGACCTATGGCTACACCTTC. Protein: CASSRDRTYGYTF.